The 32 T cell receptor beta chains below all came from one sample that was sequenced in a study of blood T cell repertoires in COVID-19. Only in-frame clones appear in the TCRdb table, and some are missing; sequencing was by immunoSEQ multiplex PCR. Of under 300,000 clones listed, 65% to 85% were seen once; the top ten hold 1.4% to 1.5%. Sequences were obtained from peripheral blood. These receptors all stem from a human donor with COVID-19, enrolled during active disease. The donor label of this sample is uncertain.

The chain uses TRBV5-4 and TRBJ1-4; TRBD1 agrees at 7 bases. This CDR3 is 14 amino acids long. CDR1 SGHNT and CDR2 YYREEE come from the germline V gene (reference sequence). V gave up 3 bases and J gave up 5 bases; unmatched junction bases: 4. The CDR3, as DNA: TGTGCCAGCAGCTCCCAGACAGGGAATGAAAAACTGTTTTTT. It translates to CASSSQTGNEKLFF.

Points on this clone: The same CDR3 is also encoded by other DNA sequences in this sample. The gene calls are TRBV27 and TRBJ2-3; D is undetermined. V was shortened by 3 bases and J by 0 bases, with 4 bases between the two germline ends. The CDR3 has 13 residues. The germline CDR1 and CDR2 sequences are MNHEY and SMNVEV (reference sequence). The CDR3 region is CASSFPSTDTQYF. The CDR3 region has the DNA TGTGCCAGCAGTTTCCCTAGCACAGATACGCAGTATTTT.

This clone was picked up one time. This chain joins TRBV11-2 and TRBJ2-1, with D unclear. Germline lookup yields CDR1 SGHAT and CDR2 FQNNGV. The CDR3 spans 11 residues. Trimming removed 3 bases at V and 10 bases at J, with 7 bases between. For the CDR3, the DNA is TGTGCCAGCAGCTTCATTTTCGAGCAGTTCTTC. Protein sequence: CASSFIFEQFF.

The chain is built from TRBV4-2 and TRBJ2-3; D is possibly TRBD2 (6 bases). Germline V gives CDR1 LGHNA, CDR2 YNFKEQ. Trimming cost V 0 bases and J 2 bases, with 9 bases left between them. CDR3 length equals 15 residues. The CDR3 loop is CASSQESGLTDTQYF. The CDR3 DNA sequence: TGTGCCAGCAGCCAAGAGTCGGGACTCACAGATACGCAGTATTTT.

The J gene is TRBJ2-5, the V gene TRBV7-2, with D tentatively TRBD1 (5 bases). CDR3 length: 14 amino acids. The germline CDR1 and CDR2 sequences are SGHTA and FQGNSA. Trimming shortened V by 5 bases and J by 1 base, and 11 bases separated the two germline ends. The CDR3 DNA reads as TGTGCCAGCAGCCCAACAGGAACCCAAGAGACCCAGTACTTC. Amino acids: CASSPTGTQETQYF.

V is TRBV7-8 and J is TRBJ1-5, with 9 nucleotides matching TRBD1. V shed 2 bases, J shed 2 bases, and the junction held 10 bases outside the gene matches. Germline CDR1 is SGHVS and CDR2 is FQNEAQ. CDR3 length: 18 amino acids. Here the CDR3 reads CASSLTGGAISGNQPQHF. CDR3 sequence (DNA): TGTGCCAGCAGCTTAACAGGGGGCGCGATATCGGGCAATCAGCCCCAGCATTTT.

Written as DNA, the CDR3 is TGTGCCCTGACTAATTTGGAGTCGGGGCCCCAGCATTTT. It is translated as CALTNLESGPQHF. V and J are TRBV30 and TRBJ1-5; D gene ambiguous. This CDR3 comprises 13 residues. Germline assignment: CDR1 GTSNPN and CDR2 SVGIG (reference sequence). Deletions cut 8 bases from V and 9 bases from J, with 20 bases between.

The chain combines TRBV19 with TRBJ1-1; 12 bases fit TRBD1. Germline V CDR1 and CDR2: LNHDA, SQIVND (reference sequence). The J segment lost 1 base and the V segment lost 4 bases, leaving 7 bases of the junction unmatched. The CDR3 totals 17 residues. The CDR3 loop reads CASSTRDRGLTNTEAFF. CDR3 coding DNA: TGTGCCAGTAGTACCCGGGACAGGGGGCTGACGAACACTGAAGCTTTCTTT.

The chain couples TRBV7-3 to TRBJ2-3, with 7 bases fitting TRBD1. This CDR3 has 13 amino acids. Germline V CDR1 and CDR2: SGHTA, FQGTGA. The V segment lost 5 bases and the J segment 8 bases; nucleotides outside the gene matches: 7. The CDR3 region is CASSQNRGGTQYF. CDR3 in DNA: TGTGCCAGCAGCCAGAACAGGGGTGGTACGCAGTATTTT.

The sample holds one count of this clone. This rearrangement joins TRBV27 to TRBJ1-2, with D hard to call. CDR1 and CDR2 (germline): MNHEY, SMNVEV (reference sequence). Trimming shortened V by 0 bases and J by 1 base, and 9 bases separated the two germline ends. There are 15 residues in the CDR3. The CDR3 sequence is CASSLSHSNNYGYTF. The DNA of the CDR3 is TGTGCCAGCAGTTTATCGCACAGCAATAACTATGGCTACACCTTC.

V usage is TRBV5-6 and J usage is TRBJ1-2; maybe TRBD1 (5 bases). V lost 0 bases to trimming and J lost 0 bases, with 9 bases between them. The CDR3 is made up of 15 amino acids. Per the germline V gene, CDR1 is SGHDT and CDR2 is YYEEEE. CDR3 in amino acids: CASSLGPGSNYGYTF. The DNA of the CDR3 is TGTGCCAGCAGCTTGGGTCCAGGGTCTAACTATGGCTACACCTTC. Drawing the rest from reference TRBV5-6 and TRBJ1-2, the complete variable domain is DAGVTQSPTHLIKTRGQQVTLRCSPKSGHDTVSWYQQALGQGPQFIFQYYEEEERQRGNFPDRFSGHQFPNYSSELNVNALLLGDSALYLCASSLGPGSNYGYTFGSGTRLTVV.

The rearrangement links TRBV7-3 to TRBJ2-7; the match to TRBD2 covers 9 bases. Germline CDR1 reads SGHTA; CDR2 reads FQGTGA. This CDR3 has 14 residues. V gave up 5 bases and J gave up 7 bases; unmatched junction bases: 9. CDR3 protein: CASSLIAGAGEQYF. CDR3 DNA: TGTGCCAGCAGCCTAATAGCGGGAGCTGGTGAGCAGTACTTC. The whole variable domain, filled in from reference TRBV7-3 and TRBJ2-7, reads GAGVSQTPSNKVTEKGKYVELRCDPISGHTALYWYRQSLGQGPEFLIYFQGTGAADDSGLPNDRFFAVRPEGSVSTLKIQRTERGDSAVYLCASSLIAGAGEQYFGPGTRLTVT.

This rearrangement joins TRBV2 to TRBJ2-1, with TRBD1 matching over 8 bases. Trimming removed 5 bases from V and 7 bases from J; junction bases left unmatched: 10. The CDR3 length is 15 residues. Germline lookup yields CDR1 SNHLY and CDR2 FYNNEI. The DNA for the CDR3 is TGTGCCAGCAGTTCCGGCAGGGGGCTGGGGAATGAGCAGTTCTTC. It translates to CASSSGRGLGNEQFF.

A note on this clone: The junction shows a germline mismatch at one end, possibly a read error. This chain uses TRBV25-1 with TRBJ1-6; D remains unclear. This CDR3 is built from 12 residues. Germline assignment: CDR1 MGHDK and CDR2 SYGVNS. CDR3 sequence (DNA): TGTGCCAGCAGTGATGGGCAGCGGGTGTTGCATTTT. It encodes CASSDGQRVLHF. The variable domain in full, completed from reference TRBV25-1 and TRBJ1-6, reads EADIYQTPRYLVIGTGKKITLECSQTMGHDKMYWYQQDPGMELHLIHYSYGVNSTEKGDLSSESTVSRIRTEHFPLTLESARPSHTSQYLCASSDGQRVLHFGNGTRLTVT.

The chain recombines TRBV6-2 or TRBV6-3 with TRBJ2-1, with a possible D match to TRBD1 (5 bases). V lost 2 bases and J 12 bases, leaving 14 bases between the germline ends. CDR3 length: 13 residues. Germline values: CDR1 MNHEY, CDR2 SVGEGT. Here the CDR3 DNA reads TGTGCCAGCAGTTACGGGGCCCAGCCGCCGCAGTTCTTC. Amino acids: CASSYGAQPPQFF.

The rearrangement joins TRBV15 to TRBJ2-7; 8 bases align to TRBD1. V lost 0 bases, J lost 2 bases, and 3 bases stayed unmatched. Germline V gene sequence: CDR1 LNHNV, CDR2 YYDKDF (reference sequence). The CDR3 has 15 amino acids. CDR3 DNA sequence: TGTGCCACCAGCAGAGATCAGGACAGGGCCTACGAGCAGTACTTC. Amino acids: CATSRDQDRAYEQYF.

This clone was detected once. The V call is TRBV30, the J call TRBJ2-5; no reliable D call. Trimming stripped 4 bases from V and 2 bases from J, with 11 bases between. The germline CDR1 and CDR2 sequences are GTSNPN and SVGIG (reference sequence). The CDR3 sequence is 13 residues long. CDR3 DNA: TGTGCCTGGACCCCTTCCAGACAAGAGACCCAGTACTTC. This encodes CAWTPSRQETQYF. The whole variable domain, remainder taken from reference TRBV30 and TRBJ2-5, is SQTIHQWPATLVQPVGSPLSLECTVEGTSNPNLYWYRQAAGRGLQLLFYSVGIGQISSEVPQNLSASRPQDRQFILSSKKLLLSDSGFYLCAWTPSRQETQYFGPGTRLLVL.

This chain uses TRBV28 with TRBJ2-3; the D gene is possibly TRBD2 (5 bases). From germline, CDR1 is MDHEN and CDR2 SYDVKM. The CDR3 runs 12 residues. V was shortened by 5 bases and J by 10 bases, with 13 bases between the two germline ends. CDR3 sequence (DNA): TGTGCCAGCAGTCCGACTACCCCTCCGCAGTATTTT. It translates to CASSPTTPPQYF.

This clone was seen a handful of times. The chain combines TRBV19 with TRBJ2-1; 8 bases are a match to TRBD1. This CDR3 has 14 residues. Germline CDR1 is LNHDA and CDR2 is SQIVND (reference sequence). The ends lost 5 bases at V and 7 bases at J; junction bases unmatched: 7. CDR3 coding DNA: TGTGCCAGTAGTGTCGGACAGGGAACGAATGAGCAGTTCTTC. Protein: CASSVGQGTNEQFF.

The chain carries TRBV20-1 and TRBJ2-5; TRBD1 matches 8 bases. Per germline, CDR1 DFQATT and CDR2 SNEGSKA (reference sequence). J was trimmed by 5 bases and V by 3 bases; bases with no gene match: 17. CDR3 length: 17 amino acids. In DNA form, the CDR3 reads TGCAGTGCTAGTCTCGACAGGGGTTTCTTCTGGGGGGAGACCCAGTACTTC. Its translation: CSASLDRGFFWGETQYF.

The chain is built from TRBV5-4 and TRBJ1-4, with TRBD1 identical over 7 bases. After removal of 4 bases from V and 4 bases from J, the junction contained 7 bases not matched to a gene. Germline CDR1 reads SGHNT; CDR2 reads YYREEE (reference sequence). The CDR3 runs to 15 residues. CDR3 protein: CASSPRQGLNEKLFF. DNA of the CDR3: TGTGCCAGCAGCCCGAGACAGGGCCTTAATGAAAAACTGTTTTTT.

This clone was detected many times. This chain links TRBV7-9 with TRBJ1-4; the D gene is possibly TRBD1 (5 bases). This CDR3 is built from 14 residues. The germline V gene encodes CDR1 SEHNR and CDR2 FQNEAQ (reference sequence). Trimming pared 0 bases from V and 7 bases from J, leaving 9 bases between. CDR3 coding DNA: TGTGCCAGCAGCTTAGCGGCAGGGTTTGAAAAACTGTTTTTT. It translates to CASSLAAGFEKLFF.

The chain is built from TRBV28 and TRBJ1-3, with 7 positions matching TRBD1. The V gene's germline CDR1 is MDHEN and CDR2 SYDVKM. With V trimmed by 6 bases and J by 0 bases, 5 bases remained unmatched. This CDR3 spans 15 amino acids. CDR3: CASSLQGSSGNTIYF. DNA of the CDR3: TGTGCCAGCAGCCTACAGGGGTCCTCTGGAAACACCATATATTTT.

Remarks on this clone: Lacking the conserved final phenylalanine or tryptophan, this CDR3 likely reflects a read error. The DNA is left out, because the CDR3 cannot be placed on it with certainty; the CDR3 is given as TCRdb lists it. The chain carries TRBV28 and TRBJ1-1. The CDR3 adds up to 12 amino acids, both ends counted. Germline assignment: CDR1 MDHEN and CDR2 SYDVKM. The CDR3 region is CASRDFDQTFLS.

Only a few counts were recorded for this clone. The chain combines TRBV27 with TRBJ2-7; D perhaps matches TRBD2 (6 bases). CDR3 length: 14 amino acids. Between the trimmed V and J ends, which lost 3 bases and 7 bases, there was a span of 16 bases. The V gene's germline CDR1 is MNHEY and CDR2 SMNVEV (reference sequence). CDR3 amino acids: CASSLRRVADEQYF. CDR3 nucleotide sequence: TGTGCCAGCAGTTTGAGGAGGGTAGCGGATGAGCAGTACTTC.

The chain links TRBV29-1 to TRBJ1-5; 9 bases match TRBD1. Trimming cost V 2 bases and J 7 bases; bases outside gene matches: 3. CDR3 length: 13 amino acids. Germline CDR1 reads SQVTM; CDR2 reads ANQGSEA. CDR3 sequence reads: CSVETGGGQPQHF. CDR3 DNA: TGCAGCGTTGAAACAGGGGGCGGGCAGCCCCAGCATTTT.

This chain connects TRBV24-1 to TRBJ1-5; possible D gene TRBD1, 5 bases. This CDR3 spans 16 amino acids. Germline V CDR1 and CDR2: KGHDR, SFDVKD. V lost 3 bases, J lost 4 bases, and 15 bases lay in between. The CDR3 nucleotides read TGTGCCACCAGTGATACAGGATTAGGGCCAAATCAGCCCCAGCATTTT. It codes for CATSDTGLGPNQPQHF.

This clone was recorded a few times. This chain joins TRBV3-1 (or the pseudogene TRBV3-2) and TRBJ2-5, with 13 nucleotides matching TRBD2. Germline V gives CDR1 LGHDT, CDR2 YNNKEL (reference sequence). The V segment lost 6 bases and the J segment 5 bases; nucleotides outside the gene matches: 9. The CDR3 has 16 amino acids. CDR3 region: CASRPTSGRGGETQYF. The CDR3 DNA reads TGTGCCAGCAGGCCTACTAGCGGGAGGGGAGGGGAGACCCAGTACTTC.

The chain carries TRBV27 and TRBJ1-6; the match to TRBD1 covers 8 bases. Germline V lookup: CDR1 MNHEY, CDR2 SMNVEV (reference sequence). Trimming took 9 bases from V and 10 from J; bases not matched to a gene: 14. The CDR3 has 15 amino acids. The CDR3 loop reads CASKWAQGARSPLHF. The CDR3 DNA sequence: TGTGCCAGTAAGTGGGCCCAGGGGGCGCGCTCACCCCTCCACTTT.

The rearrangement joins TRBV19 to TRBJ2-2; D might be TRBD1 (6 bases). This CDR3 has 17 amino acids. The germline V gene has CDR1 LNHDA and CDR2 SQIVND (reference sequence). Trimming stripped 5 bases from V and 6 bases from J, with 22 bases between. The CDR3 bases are TGTGCCAGTAGTCAGGGGCGCCGAGGGGTCGGGGCCGGGGAGCTGTTTTTT. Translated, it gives CASSQGRRGVGAGELFF.

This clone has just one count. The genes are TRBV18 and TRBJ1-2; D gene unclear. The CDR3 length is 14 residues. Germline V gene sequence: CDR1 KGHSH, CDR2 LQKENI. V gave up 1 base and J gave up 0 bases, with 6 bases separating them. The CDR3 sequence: CASSPLGANYGYTF. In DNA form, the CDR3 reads TGTGCCAGCTCACCACTAGGAGCTAACTATGGCTACACCTTC.

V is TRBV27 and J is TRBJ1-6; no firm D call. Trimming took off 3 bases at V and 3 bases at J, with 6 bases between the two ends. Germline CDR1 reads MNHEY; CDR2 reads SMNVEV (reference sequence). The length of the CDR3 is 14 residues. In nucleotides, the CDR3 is TGTGCCAGCAGTTTCGACATCTATAATTCACCCCTCCACTTT. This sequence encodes CASSFDIYNSPLHF.